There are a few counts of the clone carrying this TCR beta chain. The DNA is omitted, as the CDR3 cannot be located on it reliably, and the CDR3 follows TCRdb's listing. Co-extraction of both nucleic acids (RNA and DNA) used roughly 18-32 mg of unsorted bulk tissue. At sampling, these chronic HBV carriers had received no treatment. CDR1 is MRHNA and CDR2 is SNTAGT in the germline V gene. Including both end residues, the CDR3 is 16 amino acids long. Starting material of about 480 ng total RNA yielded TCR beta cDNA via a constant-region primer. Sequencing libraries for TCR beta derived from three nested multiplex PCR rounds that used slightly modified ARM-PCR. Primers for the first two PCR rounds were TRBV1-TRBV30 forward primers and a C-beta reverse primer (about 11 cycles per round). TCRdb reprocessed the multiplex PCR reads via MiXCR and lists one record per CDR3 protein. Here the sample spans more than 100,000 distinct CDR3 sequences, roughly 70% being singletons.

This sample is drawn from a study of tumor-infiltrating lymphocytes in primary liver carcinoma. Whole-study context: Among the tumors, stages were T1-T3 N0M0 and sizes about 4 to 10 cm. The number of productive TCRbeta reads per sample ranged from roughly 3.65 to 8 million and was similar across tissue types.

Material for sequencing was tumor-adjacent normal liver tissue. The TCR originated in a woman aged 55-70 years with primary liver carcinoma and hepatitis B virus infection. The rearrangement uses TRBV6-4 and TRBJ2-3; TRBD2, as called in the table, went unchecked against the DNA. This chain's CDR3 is CASSDVAGGSTDMQFF.